This T cell receptor (beta chain) stems from a study of CD8 T cells in ankylosing spondylitis (dated by TCRdb to 2016 to 2017). About the study as a whole: The study profiled T cell receptor beta repertoires in healthy donors and ankylosing spondylitis patients to find disease-linked TCR variants. The full study cohort was made up of approximately 27 ankylosing spondylitis patients and fewer than 120 healthy donors. Samples of peripheral blood were taken, and for ankylosing spondylitis patients, synovial fluid was collected as well.

Study-level results and caveats: Some motif variants had previously been reported in the synovial fluid and blood of reactive arthritis patients, which suggests shared mechanisms of disease initiation. A TCR beta motif made up of several highly homologous amino acid variants appeared to be characteristic of blood from ankylosing spondylitis patients. According to the report, matched synovial fluid samples from ankylosing spondylitis patients were significantly enriched for the disease-linked clones. In peripheral blood, the disease-linked clones were found at relatively low frequencies and had a CD8+ phenotype.

Sequenced using an Illumina HiSeq 2500. Quantitative 5'-RACE with molecular barcodes was used to prepare TCR beta libraries. In the paper's pipeline: To identify disease-linked TCR variants, a new computational method was used, one built on a probabilistic model of VDJ rearrangement. The raw public data were reprocessed by TCRdb itself: fastp quality trimming at Q25, MiXCR clonotype calling, in-frame beta chains only. Each entry is one CDR3 protein sequence, shown with its most common DNA and genes. It is TCRdb's table, rather than the study itself, that gives the V and J calls and clone size. Counted in this sample were 200,000 to 250,000 distinct CDR3 sequences; 6% to 8.5% of them appeared once. The biggest ten clones account for about 14% of the sample. V is clipped by 2 bases and J by 3 bases, and the sequence between their germline boundaries is 17 bases long. From the cysteine through the phenylalanine, the CDR3 covers 16 amino acids. Just CDR3 DNA is preserved here, 48 bases in frame from base 1. The germline V gene (reference sequence) provides CDR1 SEHNR and CDR2 FQNEAQ.

In this sample, this clonotype turned up a few times. Its antigen target is currently unknown. Per-base quality was not reported, and no clone a single base away is much larger than it. This TCR came from a male donor with ankylosing spondylitis. The chain employs TRBV7-9 and TRBJ2-7, with the D segment identity uncertain. What was sequenced was blood, either unsorted or a sorted T cell fraction (not recorded which). The encoded CDR3 is CASSLTGLTAHYEQYF. The bases read TGTGCCAGCAGCTTAACGGGTTTGACGGCCCACTACGAGCAGTACTTC. Where the CDR3 stops, the reference TRBV7-9 and TRBJ2-7 genes take over; the full variable domain is DTGVSQNPRHKITKRGQNVTFRCDPISEHNRLYWYRQTLGQGPEFLTYFQNEAQLEKSRLLSDRFSAERPKGSFSTLEIQRTEQGDSAMYLCASSLTGLTAHYEQYFGPGTRLTVT.